Shown below are 18 T cell receptor beta chains from a single sample sequenced in a study of blood T cell repertoires in COVID-19. Generated by immunoSEQ multiplex PCR, the TCRdb table keeps only in-frame clones and is missing some. Of 110,000 or so clones in the sample, roughly 80% are singletons; the top ten hold approximately 15%. Source material: peripheral blood. Every receptor here comes from a woman of 80 years or more with acute or convalescent COVID-19.

The V and J genes are TRBV28 and TRBJ2-1, with 9 bases lining up with TRBD2. The CDR3 runs 17 residues. Trimming cost V 4 bases and J 4 bases; bases outside gene matches: 11. CDR1 is MDHEN, CDR2 SYDVKM, per germline. The CDR3: CASSSTRKAGGYNEQFF. CDR3 coding DNA: TGTGCCAGCAGTTCCACGCGGAAGGCGGGAGGGTACAATGAGCAGTTCTTC.

V usage is TRBV19 and J usage is TRBJ2-1, with D possibly matching TRBD1 (6 bases). There are 14 residues in the CDR3. CDR1 LNHDA and CDR2 SQIVND come from the germline V gene (reference sequence). Trimming took 3 bases from V and 12 from J, leaving 18 bases between them. The CDR3, as DNA: TGTGCCAGTAGTATCCTAGTACAGCCCAGGGGGCAGTTCTTC. Translation gives CASSILVQPRGQFF. The full variable domain, in which reference TRBV19 and TRBJ2-1 provide the parts outside the CDR3, is DGGITQSPKYLFRKEGQNVTLSCEQNLNHDAMYWYRQDPGQGLRLIYYSQIVNDFQKGDIAEGYSVSREKKESFPLTVTSAQKNPTAFYLCASSILVQPRGQFFGPGTRLTVL.

This clone was found a few times. The chain joins TRBV7-9 to TRBJ1-3; D not resolved. The CDR3 length is 13 residues. The V and J ends lost 7 bases and 2 bases respectively, with 9 bases between them. Germline lookup yields CDR1 SEHNR and CDR2 FQNEAQ (reference sequence). CDR3: CASKESAGNTIYF. The DNA for the CDR3 is TGTGCCAGCAAGGAGTCGGCTGGAAACACCATATATTTT.

CDR3 bases: TGTGCCAGCAGCCCCCGGACTAGCGGGAACACCGGGGAGCTGTTTTTT. Amino acids: CASSPRTSGNTGELFF. V is TRBV7-8 and J is TRBJ2-2; 10 bases line up with TRBD2. CDR3 size: 16 residues. Germline CDR1 and CDR2: SGHVS and FQNEAQ. Trimming cost V 5 bases and J 1 base; bases outside gene matches: 4. Together with reference TRBV7-8 and TRBJ2-2, the CDR3 gives the full variable domain: GAGVSQSPRYKVAKRGQDVALRCDPISGHVSLFWYQQALGQGPEFLTYFQNEAQLDKSGLPSDRFFAERPEGSVSTLKIQRTQQEDSAVYLCASSPRTSGNTGELFFGEGSRLTVL.

This chain uses TRBV9 with TRBJ1-1; a weak D match, TRBD1 (5 bases). V shed 4 bases and J shed 5 bases, with 18 bases lying between them. This CDR3 region has 15 residues. Looked up from germline, CDR1 is SGDLS and CDR2 is YYNGEE. The CDR3 loop reads CASSPPRGGVTEAFF. The CDR3 nucleotides read TGTGCCAGCAGCCCTCCTAGGGGAGGGGTTACTGAAGCTTTCTTT.

CDR3 DNA: TGTGCCAGCAGCCATGGGGGGGGGAACACTGAAGCTTTCTTT. It specifies CASSHGGGNTEAFF. This chain joins TRBV5-4 and TRBJ1-1, with a weak D call TRBD1 (5 bases). Germline loops: CDR1 SGHNT, CDR2 YYREEE (reference sequence). The CDR3 extends over 14 amino acids. Trimming took off 4 bases at V and 1 base at J, with 11 bases between the two ends.

The gene calls are TRBV6-5 and TRBJ2-7; TRBD2 aligns across 10 bases. The V and J ends lost 7 bases and 4 bases, in that order; junction bases with no gene match: 7. The germline V gene encodes CDR1 MNHEY and CDR2 SVGAGI. The CDR3 extends over 14 amino acids. This CDR3 is CASTLASGSYEQYV. DNA of the CDR3: TGTGCCAGCACTCTGGCTAGCGGGAGTTACGAGCAGTACGTC.

The V gene is TRBV3-1 (or the pseudogene TRBV3-2), the J gene TRBJ1-2; the match to TRBD1 covers 7 bases. This CDR3 is 13 amino acids long. Unmatched junction bases numbered 6, after V lost 3 bases and J lost 8 bases. Germline V lookup: CDR1 LGHDT, CDR2 YNNKEL (reference sequence). CDR3 coding DNA: TGTGCCAGCAGCCACCATCGACAGGGAGGCTACACCTTC. Its translation is CASSHHRQGGYTF.

The V and J genes are TRBV10-3 and TRBJ1-1, with 9 bases lining up with TRBD1. The CDR3 sequence is 15 residues long. Germline assignment: CDR1 ENHRY and CDR2 SYGVKD. After removal of 8 bases from V and 4 bases from J, the junction contained 11 bases not matched to a gene. Here the CDR3 reads CAIQPTGGHGTEAFF. DNA for the CDR3: TGTGCCATCCAGCCTACAGGGGGCCACGGCACTGAAGCTTTCTTT.

The CDR3 DNA reads as TGCGCCAGCAGTTATAGCGGGGGGCAAGAGACCCAGTACTTC. It encodes CASSYSGGQETQYF. The J gene is TRBJ2-5, the V gene TRBV5-1; TRBD2 matches 10 bases. With V trimmed by 5 bases and J by 2 bases, 3 bases remained unmatched. The length of the CDR3 is 14 residues. The germline V gene has CDR1 SGHRS and CDR2 YFSETQ. Looking up the rest from reference TRBV5-1 and TRBJ2-5 gives the full variable domain: KAGVTQTPRYLIKTRGQQVTLSCSPISGHRSVSWYQQTPGQGLQFLFEYFSETQRNKGNFPGRFSGRQFSNSRSEMNVSTLELGDSALYLCASSYSGGQETQYFGPGTRLLVL.

Worth noting for this clone: One junction end disagrees with the germline gene, perhaps due to a read error. This chain links TRBV6-6 with TRBJ2-5; D unresolved. The CDR3 loop spans 14 amino acids. In germline, CDR1 is MNHNY, CDR2 SVGAGI (reference sequence). CDR3 loop: CASSYSEAQETQYF. DNA for the CDR3: TGTGCCAGCAGCTACTCCGAGGCCCAAGAGACCCAGTACTTC.

This clone occurred a few times. This chain connects TRBV14 to TRBJ2-2; a possible D gene is TRBD2 (6 bases). The ends were cut back, 5 bases at V and 5 bases at J, with 15 bases in the middle. CDR1 is SGHDN, CDR2 FVKESK, per germline. CDR3 length: 15 residues. This chain's CDR3 is CASSSGGGGTGELFF. DNA of the CDR3: TGTGCCAGCAGCTCCGGGGGTGGCGGGACCGGGGAGCTGTTTTTT. Complete variable domain (other parts from reference TRBV14 and TRBJ2-2): EAGVTQFPSHSVIEKGQTVTLRCDPISGHDNLYWYRRVMGKEIKFLLHFVKESKQDESGMPNNRFLAERTGGTYSTLKVQPAELEDSGVYFCASSSGGGGTGELFFGEGSRLTVL.

The rearrangement uses TRBV24-1 and TRBJ1-2; TRBD1 matches 10 bases. CDR1 is KGHDR and CDR2 is SFDVKD in the germline V gene. V gave up 4 bases and J gave up 5 bases; unmatched junction bases: 6. The CDR3 has 15 amino acids. The CDR3 DNA sequence: TGTGCCACCAGTGACCCCGGACAGGGGGGATATGGCTACACCTTC. This encodes CATSDPGQGGYGYTF.

This chain links TRBV7-2 with TRBJ2-7; TRBD1 might be the D (5 bases). The CDR3 spans 14 residues. V was cut by 0 bases and J by 3 bases, with 9 bases left in between. Looked up from germline, CDR1 is SGHTA and CDR2 is FQGNSA. CDR3 sequence: CASSLAAGNYEQYV. The CDR3, as DNA: TGTGCCAGCAGCTTAGCGGCAGGGAACTACGAGCAGTACGTC.

This clone showed up many times. This chain joins TRBV7-9 and TRBJ1-3; D uncertain. Germline V CDR1 and CDR2: SEHNR, FQNEAQ (reference sequence). The CDR3 has 14 residues. Trimming pared 6 bases from V and 0 bases from J, leaving 9 bases between. CDR3: CASSSELSGNTIYF. CDR3 bases: TGTGCCAGCAGTTCTGAGCTCTCTGGAAACACCATATATTTT.

This clone has more than one count but fewer than ten. The chain is built from TRBV3-1 (or the pseudogene TRBV3-2) and TRBJ2-1, with D possibly TRBD1 on 6 matching bases. The CDR3 consists of 15 residues. V was trimmed by 2 bases and J by 5 bases, leaving 13 bases between them. Germline V gene lookup returns CDR1 LGHDT and CDR2 YNNKEL (reference sequence). In DNA, the CDR3 is TGTGCCAGCAGCCAAATCCGGGACACTCACAATGAGCAGTTCTTC. It translates to CASSQIRDTHNEQFF.

This sequence joins TRBV5-4 and TRBJ2-4, with a weak D call TRBD1 (6 bases). Per germline, CDR1 SGHNT and CDR2 YYREEE (reference sequence). CDR3 length: 16 amino acids. Trimming took 3 bases from V and 0 from J, leaving 13 bases between them. CDR3 loop: CASSSPPQGAKNIQYF. CDR3 sequence (DNA): TGTGCCAGCAGCTCCCCACCACAGGGAGCCAAAAACATTCAGTACTTC.

DNA of the CDR3: TGTGCCAGCAGTGCCGGGTCCAAACGACACGAGCAGTACTTC. Protein: CASSAGSKRHEQYF. The rearrangement uses TRBV28 and TRBJ2-7; D unresolved. V lost 5 bases, J lost 5 bases, and 16 bases lay in between. CDR1 is MDHEN, CDR2 SYDVKM, per germline. The CDR3 is 14 residues long.